This is a list of T cell receptor beta chains from one sample in a study of blood T cells in healthy people across ages. TCRdb used MiXCR to reprocess the 5' RACE reads, holding one entry per CDR3 protein. The repertoire holds more than 650,000 distinct CDR3 sequences, with over 20% as singletons. Sequencing input: blood. The receptors here all came from a man aged 70-80 years in good health. Both conserved end residues are part of each CDR3. D genes are given only for firm matches. Some rows have no size entry. The others give once, few or many, or a class for an expanded clone.

TRBJ1-4	TRBD1	NA	TRBV19	CASSPSPTGGPGKLFF	TGTGCCAGTAGCCCTAGTCCGACAGGGGGCCCCGGTAAACTGTTTTTT
TRBJ2-3	NA	many	TRBV7-8	CASSLDTRTLPNPSTDTQYF	TGTGCCAGCAGCTTAGACACTCGAACTCTTCCTAACCCGAGCACAGATACGCAGTATTTT
TRBJ2-2	NA	NA	TRBV20-1	CSAGKVGTGELFF	TGCAGCGCCGGGAAAGTTGGCACCGGGGAGCTGTTTTTT
TRBJ2-1	TRBD1	many	TRBV29-1	CSVERGRTNEQFF	TGCAGCGTTGAAAGGGGGCGGACTAATGAGCAGTTCTTC
TRBJ2-1	NA	many	TRBV6-6	CASRLSRGAYNEQFF	TGTGCCAGCAGGCTCTCCAGGGGGGCCTACAATGAGCAGTTCTTC
TRBJ1-6	NA	NA	TRBV7-8	CASSPKGANLNSPLHF	TGTGCCAGCAGCCCAAAAGGGGCAAACCTTAATTCACCCCTCCACTTT
TRBJ1-2	NA	few	TRBV9	CASSVGKGANYGYTF	TGTGCCAGCAGCGTAGGGAAGGGTGCCAACTATGGCTACACCTTC
TRBJ2-6	NA	few	TRBV3-1	CASSPPRVSVSGANVLTF	TGTGCCAGCAGCCCACCAAGGGTCTCAGTCTCTGGGGCCAACGTCCTGACTTTC
TRBJ2-1	NA	NA	TRBV13	CASSEPTTSNEQFF	TGTGCCAGCAGCGAACCTACAACTAGTAATGAGCAGTTCTTC
TRBJ2-2	NA	NA	TRBV5-6	CASSLYGYTGELFF	TGTGCCAGCAGCTTGTACGGTTACACCGGGGAGCTGTTTTTT
TRBJ2-1	TRBD1	few	TRBV12-5	CASAPGQTQGEQFF	TGTGCTAGTGCCCCGGGACAGACACAGGGTGAGCAGTTCTTC
TRBJ2-3	NA	few	TRBV7-2	CASRRGIQETQYF	TGTGCCAGCAGGAGGGGGATCCAAGAGACCCAGTACTTT
TRBJ2-3	TRBD2	few	TRBV12-3/TRBV12-4	CASNRVRGAGVADTQYF	TGTGCCAGCAATCGCGTTCGGGGCGCGGGAGTGGCAGATACGCAGTATTTT
TRBJ1-1	TRBD1	NA	TRBV12-3/TRBV12-4	CASGGQAYSPEAFF	TGTGCCAGCGGAGGACAGGCTTATTCACCTGAAGCTTTCTTT
TRBJ2-1	TRBD1	NA	TRBV6-5	CASSITRTGGYNEQFF	TGTGCCAGCAGTATTACACGGACAGGGGGCTACAATGAGCAGTTCTTC
TRBJ2-2	TRBD1	NA	TRBV12-3/TRBV12-4	CASSSTGTGGKNIANTGELFF	TGTGCCAGCAGTTCCACCGGGACAGGGGGCAAAAATATCGCGAACACCGGGGAGCTGTTTTTT
TRBJ1-1	NA	few	TRBV3-1	CASSQRNGAEAFF	TGTGCCAGCAGCCAAAGGAACGGGGCTGAAGCTTTCTTT
TRBJ1-6	NA	NA	TRBV20-1	CSSSSSNSPLHF	TGCAGTTCCTCCTCTTCTAATTCACCCCTCCACTTT